A single sample is the source of the 2 T cell receptor beta chains below, sequenced in a study of T-cell reconstitution after alpha-beta-depleted transplantation in children. Unique molecular identifiers were incorporated into the prepared TCRbeta library. MiXCR, applied by TCRdb to the PCR reads, yields one record per CDR3 protein. The table lists 450,000 to 550,000 distinct CDR3 sequences, over 10% of them singletons, with less than 15% in the top ten. Sequenced here: PBMCs, mostly from graft donor cells, sampled 180 days after TCRalphabeta/CD19-depleted stem cell transplant. Receptors originate from a female patient aged 2-9 years who had a stem cell transplant for aplastic anemia, so the T cells may come from the graft donor.

In this sample, this clonotype turned up a few times. This chain joins TRBV29-1 and TRBJ2-2; D ambiguous. CDR3 length equals 15 residues. V was clipped by 6 bases and J by 1 base, with 15 bases between them. Germline loops: CDR1 SQVTM, CDR2 ANQGSEA. The CDR3 loop is CSVDSGFGNTGELFF. The CDR3 coding sequence is TGCAGCGTGGATTCTGGATTTGGGAACACCGGGGAGCTGTTTTTT.

The chain recombines TRBV7-3 with TRBJ2-2; 7 bases line up with TRBD1. From germline, CDR1 is SGHTA and CDR2 FQGTGA. The CDR3 length is 15 residues. V lost 5 bases to trimming and J lost 6 bases; unmatched junction nucleotides: 9. This CDR3 is CASSLTGVGAGELFF. The CDR3 DNA follows: TGTGCCAGCAGCCTCACAGGGGTGGGGGCCGGGGAGCTGTTTTTT.